Below, one T cell receptor beta chain is given with its context. The V end lost 0 bases, the J end lost 0 bases, and 5 bases lay between the germline ends. CDR1 and CDR2 (germline): LNHNV, YYDKDF (reference sequence). The CDR3 totals 15 residues. From the reads, TCRdb called clonotypes with MiXCR, one entry per CDR3 protein. The table has just over 300,000 distinct CDR3 sequences, 15% to 20% seen once. These data come from a study of T cell repertoires in cytomegalovirus infection. As for the study in general: Through public TCR beta signatures, both CMV infection and matching HLA type were indicated.

The material sequenced was PBMCs. This sequence was found in a human donor in good health (CMV status not recorded). Some clones in this sample may be carry-over from other donors' samples. The chain is built from TRBV15 and TRBJ1-4, with D hard to call. CDR3 amino acids: CATSREIATNEKLFF. The CDR3, as DNA: TGTGCCACCAGCAGAGAGATTGCAACTAATGAAAAACTGTTTTTT.